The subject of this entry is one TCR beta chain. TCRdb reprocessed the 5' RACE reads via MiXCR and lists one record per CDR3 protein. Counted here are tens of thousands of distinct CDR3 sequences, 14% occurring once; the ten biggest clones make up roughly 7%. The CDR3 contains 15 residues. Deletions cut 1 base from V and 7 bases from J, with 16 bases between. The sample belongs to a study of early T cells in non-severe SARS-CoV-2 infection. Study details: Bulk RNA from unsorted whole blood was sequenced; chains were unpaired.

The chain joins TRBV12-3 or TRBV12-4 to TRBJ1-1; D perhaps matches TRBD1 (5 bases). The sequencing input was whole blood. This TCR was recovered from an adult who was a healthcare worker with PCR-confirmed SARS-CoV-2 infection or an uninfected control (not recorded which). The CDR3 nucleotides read TGTGCCAGCAGTTTAGGGCCCCAGGGAGGTGATGAAGCTTTCTTT. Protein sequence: CASSLGPQGGDEAFF.